These 5 T cell receptor beta chains were sequenced from one sample in a study of T cells in Graves' hyperthyroidism and ophthalmopathy. RNA transcripts gave rise to amplified TCR beta CDR3 regions. During a first-round RT-PCR of the TCR CDR3, the HTBI primer set was used. TCRdb passed the multiplex PCR reads through MiXCR, listing each CDR3 protein once. This table has hundreds of thousands of distinct CDR3 sequences, less than 25% appearing once. The sequencing input was blood. The receptors were sampled from a young man with Graves' ophthalmopathy.

This clonotype came up many times. The rearrangement joins TRBV30 to TRBJ1-4; 7 positions agree with TRBD1. There are 14 residues in the CDR3. CDR1 is GTSNPN and CDR2 is SVGIG in the germline V gene (reference sequence). After removal of 2 bases from V and 8 bases from J, the junction contained 8 bases not matched to a gene. The CDR3 coding sequence is TGTGCCTGGAGTTCGCGACAGGGAGTGGAAAAACTGTTTTTT. It yields the protein CAWSSRQGVEKLFF.

The CDR3 nucleotides read TGTGCCAGCAGTTTGGACCAATTAGCCGCCGGGGAGCTGTTTTTT. This codes for CASSLDQLAAGELFF. V is TRBV28 and J is TRBJ2-2, with D uncertain. The CDR3 totals 15 residues. V was cut by 3 bases and J by 6 bases, with 14 bases left in between. The V gene's germline CDR1 is MDHEN and CDR2 SYDVKM. The variable domain in full, completed from reference TRBV28 and TRBJ2-2, reads DVKVTQSSRYLVKRTGEKVFLECVQDMDHENMFWYRQDPGLGLRLIYFSYDVKMKEKGDIPEGYSVSREKKERFSLILESASTNQTSMYLCASSLDQLAAGELFFGEGSRLTVL.

This clonotype was recorded a few times. Here the CDR3 reads CSAEPVWGVYEQYF. The CDR3 region has the DNA TGCAGTGCCGAACCCGTGTGGGGTGTCTACGAGCAGTACTTC. The chain combines TRBV20-1 with TRBJ2-7; D uncertain. The CDR3 has 14 residues. Between the trimmed V and J ends, which lost 6 bases and 3 bases, there was a span of 18 bases. The germline gives CDR1 DFQATT, CDR2 SNEGSKA (reference sequence).

The chain uses TRBV29-1 and TRBJ2-2; D is perhaps TRBD2 (6 bases). Germline CDR1 and CDR2: SQVTM and ANQGSEA. The V end lost 2 bases, the J end lost 1 base, and 11 bases lay between the germline ends. The CDR3 is 15 residues long. Here the CDR3 DNA reads TGCAGCGTTGAAAGGAGGGGCCAGAACACCGGGGAGCTGTTTTTT. Its protein product is CSVERRGQNTGELFF.

This clonotype was counted many times. J is TRBJ2-5 and V is TRBV5-5; D is unclear. V lost 0 bases to trimming and J lost 5 bases, with 11 bases between them. Germline values: CDR1 SGHKS, CDR2 YYEKEE (reference sequence). This CDR3 has 14 residues. CDR3 region: CASSLGMVLETQYF. CDR3 DNA: TGTGCCAGCAGCTTGGGAATGGTTTTGGAGACCCAGTACTTC. Together with reference TRBV5-5 and TRBJ2-5, the CDR3 gives the full variable domain: DAGVTQSPTHLIKTRGQQVTLRCSPISGHKSVSWYQQVLGQGPQFIFQYYEKEERGRGNFPDRFSARQFPNYSSELNVNALLLGDSALYLCASSLGMVLETQYFGPGTRLLVL.